These 18 T cell receptor beta chains came from one sample sequenced in a study of blood T cell repertoires in COVID-19. Some clones are missing from TCRdb's copy, which holds only in-frame ones; the method was immunoSEQ multiplex PCR. The sample lists roughly 200,000 clones; 90% were seen once. The material sequenced was peripheral blood. These receptors were obtained from a man between 50 and 59 years old with acute or convalescent COVID-19.

The genes are TRBV6-6 and TRBJ1-4; no clear D. The V end lost 2 bases, the J end lost 7 bases, and 11 bases lay between the germline ends. This CDR3 has 14 residues. CDR1 is MNHNY, CDR2 SVGAGI, per germline (reference sequence). DNA for the CDR3: TGTGCCAGCAGTTACGAGGGTGGTAGTGAAAAACTGTTTTTT. As protein: CASSYEGGSEKLFF.

The chain is built from TRBV27 and TRBJ2-5; tentatively, D is TRBD1 (6 bases). This CDR3 has 14 amino acids. CDR1 MNHEY and CDR2 SMNVEV come from the germline V gene (reference sequence). With 7 bases removed from V and 0 bases from J, the gap between germline ends came to 12 bases. The CDR3 reads CASKGTGYQETQYF. The DNA for the CDR3 is TGTGCCAGCAAAGGAACAGGGTACCAAGAGACCCAGTACTTC.

The chain recombines TRBV7-2 with TRBJ2-7; D call uncertain. Trimming took 4 bases from V and 3 from J, leaving 10 bases between them. The germline gives CDR1 SGHTA, CDR2 FQGNSA. CDR3 size: 13 residues. The CDR3 loop is CASSSYLNYEQYF. CDR3 nucleotide sequence: TGTGCCAGCAGCTCCTACCTTAACTACGAGCAGTACTTC.

This clone showed up just once. The chain employs TRBV7-8 and TRBJ1-6; 7 bases are a match to TRBD1. The V gene's germline CDR1 is SGHVS and CDR2 FQNEAQ. With V trimmed by 2 bases and J by 4 bases, 2 bases remained unmatched. This CDR3 region has 15 residues. CDR3 sequence reads: CASSLTGQYNSPLHF. Written as DNA, the CDR3 is TGTGCCAGCAGCTTAACGGGACAGTATAATTCACCCCTCCACTTT.

The V and J genes are TRBV18 and TRBJ1-4; D possibly corresponds to TRBD1 (5 bases). This CDR3 has 17 residues. The V and J ends lost 2 bases and 2 bases respectively, with 15 bases between them. Per the germline V gene, CDR1 is KGHSH and CDR2 is LQKENI. The CDR3 is CASSPSIGVSTNEKLFF. For the CDR3, the DNA is TGTGCCAGCTCACCATCCATAGGGGTGAGCACTAATGAAAAACTGTTTTTT.

In this sample, this clone turned up once. The V gene is TRBV29-1, the J gene TRBJ1-2; no definite D call. The CDR3 totals 13 residues. Germline V CDR1 and CDR2: SQVTM, ANQGSEA. Trimming took off 1 base at V and 4 bases at J, with 10 bases between the two ends. In DNA, the CDR3 is TGCAGCGTTGAAGCCACACAAGTCTATGGCTACACCTTC. Translation gives CSVEATQVYGYTF.

The V gene is TRBV2, the J gene TRBJ1-4, with TRBD1 matching 8 bases. CDR3 length: 15 residues. With 7 bases clipped from V and 8 bases from J, the junction kept 12 bases outside the gene matches. In germline, CDR1 is SNHLY, CDR2 FYNNEI. This CDR3 reads CASNFQGAGNEKLFF. The CDR3 DNA follows: TGTGCCAGCAACTTTCAGGGGGCTGGAAACGAAAAACTGTTTTTT.

The chain carries TRBV10-3 and TRBJ2-3, with TRBD2 identical over 8 bases. In germline, CDR1 is ENHRY, CDR2 SYGVKD. V shed 6 bases and J 1 base; nucleotides not matched to a gene: 6. The CDR3 runs to 15 residues. The DNA for the CDR3 is TGTGCCATCAGCCTGGGACTAGTGGGCACAGATACGCAGTATTTT. Encoded protein: CAISLGLVGTDTQYF.

This clone was found a few times. This chain uses TRBV4-1 with TRBJ1-4; D is unclear. The CDR3 has 14 residues. Germline CDR1 is MGHRA and CDR2 is YSYEKL. V was trimmed by 3 bases and J by 8 bases, leaving 13 bases between them. CDR3 sequence (DNA): TGCGCCAGCAGCCACTCCCCGAGAGGCGAAAAACTGTTTTTT. This codes for CASSHSPRGEKLFF.

The rearrangement links TRBV4-2 to TRBJ2-2; TRBD2 matches at 9 bases. CDR3 length: 19 amino acids. CDR1 and CDR2 (germline): LGHNA, YNFKEQ. With V trimmed by 4 bases and J by 2 bases, 14 bases remained unmatched. The DNA for the CDR3 is TGTGCCAGCAGCCGAGAGGGCGGGAGGGGATTGGGCAACACCGGGGAGCTGTTTTTT. It codes for CASSREGGRGLGNTGELFF.

This sequence joins TRBV4-1 and TRBJ1-6; TRBD1 agrees at 8 bases. Germline loops: CDR1 MGHRA, CDR2 YSYEKL. V lost 1 base and J lost 7; bases outside the gene matches: 3. The CDR3 covers 15 residues. DNA for the CDR3: TGCGCCAGCAGCCAAGGGGACAGGCCAAATTCACCCCTCCACTTT. This gives the protein CASSQGDRPNSPLHF.

This clone has only a few counts. This chain uses TRBV2 with TRBJ2-5, with 7 bases identical to TRBD1. CDR1 SNHLY and CDR2 FYNNEI come from the germline V gene. V trimming: 6 bases; J trimming: 2 bases; junction bases outside the gene matches: 3. The CDR3 totals 13 residues. CDR3 DNA sequence: TGTGCCAGCAGCGGGGACAGACAAGAGACCCAGTACTTC. Protein product: CASSGDRQETQYF.

The chain couples TRBV3-1 (or the pseudogene TRBV3-2) to TRBJ2-1; 8 nucleotides agree with TRBD1. The CDR3 runs to 14 residues. Germline CDR1 LGHDT, CDR2 YNNKEL (reference sequence). Trimming at V came to 6 bases and at J to 8 bases, leaving 9 bases not matched to a gene. CDR3 nucleotides: TGTGCCAGCAGTGACAGGGGCTCATCGGATGAGCAGTTCTTC. It codes for CASSDRGSSDEQFF.

The rearrangement joins TRBV14 to TRBJ1-1; TRBD1 might be the D (6 bases). Trimming pared 2 bases from V and 5 bases from J, leaving 9 bases between. Germline-derived CDR1 and CDR2 are SGHDN and FVKESK. CDR3 length: 13 residues. The CDR3 sequence: CASSQTGWTEAFF. CDR3 nucleotide sequence: TGTGCCAGCAGCCAAACAGGGTGGACTGAAGCTTTCTTT.

The chain joins TRBV28 to TRBJ2-1; 12 bases match TRBD2. The germline V gene has CDR1 MDHEN and CDR2 SYDVKM. V gave up 6 bases and J gave up 3 bases; unmatched junction bases: 0. This CDR3 comprises 14 residues. Here the CDR3 reads CASRLAGGYNEQFF. The CDR3 DNA reads TGTGCCAGCAGACTAGCGGGGGGCTACAATGAGCAGTTCTTC.

The rearrangement joins TRBV29-1 to TRBJ1-2; 7 bases map to TRBD1. The CDR3 sequence is 13 residues long. CDR1 is SQVTM and CDR2 is ANQGSEA in the germline V gene. The J segment lost 8 bases and the V segment lost 1 base, leaving 7 bases of the junction unmatched. The CDR3 protein is CSVEGDSLRGYTF. The CDR3 DNA is TGCAGCGTTGAAGGGGACAGTCTGAGGGGCTACACCTTC.

This clone has just a few counts. CDR3 bases: TGTGCCAGCAGCCAAATAGAGAGCAAGGGGACTGAAGCTTTCTTT. Its protein is CASSQIESKGTEAFF. This chain uses TRBV4-2 with TRBJ1-1; D is perhaps TRBD1 (5 bases). In germline, CDR1 is LGHNA, CDR2 YNFKEQ. The V gene lost 2 bases and the J gene lost 5 bases, with 15 bases spanning the gap. The CDR3 is made up of 15 amino acids.

The J gene is TRBJ2-2, the V gene TRBV19; D might be TRBD2 (7 bases). The ends were cut back, 3 bases at V and 4 bases at J, with 18 bases in the middle. CDR3 length equals 17 residues. Germline V CDR1 and CDR2: LNHDA, SQIVND (reference sequence). The CDR3 nucleotides are TGTGCCAGTAGTATGTTAAGGAGGGGGACTACCACCGGGGAGCTGTTTTTT. Protein sequence: CASSMLRRGTTTGELFF.